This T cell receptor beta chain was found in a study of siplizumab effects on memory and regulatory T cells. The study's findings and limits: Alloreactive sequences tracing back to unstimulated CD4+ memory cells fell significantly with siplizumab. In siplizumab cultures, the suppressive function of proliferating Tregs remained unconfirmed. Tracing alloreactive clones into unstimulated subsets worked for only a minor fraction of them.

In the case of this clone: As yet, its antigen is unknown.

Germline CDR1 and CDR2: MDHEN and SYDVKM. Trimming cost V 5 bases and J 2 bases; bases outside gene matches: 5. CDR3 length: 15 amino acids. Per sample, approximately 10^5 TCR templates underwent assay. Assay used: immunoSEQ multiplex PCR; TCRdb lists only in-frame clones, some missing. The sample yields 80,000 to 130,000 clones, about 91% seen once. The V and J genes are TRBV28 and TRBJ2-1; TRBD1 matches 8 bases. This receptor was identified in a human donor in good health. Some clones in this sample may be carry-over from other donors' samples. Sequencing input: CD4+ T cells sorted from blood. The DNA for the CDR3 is TGTGCCAGCAGTGTGACAGGGGACGCCTACAATGAGCAGTTCTTC. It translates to CASSVTGDAYNEQFF.